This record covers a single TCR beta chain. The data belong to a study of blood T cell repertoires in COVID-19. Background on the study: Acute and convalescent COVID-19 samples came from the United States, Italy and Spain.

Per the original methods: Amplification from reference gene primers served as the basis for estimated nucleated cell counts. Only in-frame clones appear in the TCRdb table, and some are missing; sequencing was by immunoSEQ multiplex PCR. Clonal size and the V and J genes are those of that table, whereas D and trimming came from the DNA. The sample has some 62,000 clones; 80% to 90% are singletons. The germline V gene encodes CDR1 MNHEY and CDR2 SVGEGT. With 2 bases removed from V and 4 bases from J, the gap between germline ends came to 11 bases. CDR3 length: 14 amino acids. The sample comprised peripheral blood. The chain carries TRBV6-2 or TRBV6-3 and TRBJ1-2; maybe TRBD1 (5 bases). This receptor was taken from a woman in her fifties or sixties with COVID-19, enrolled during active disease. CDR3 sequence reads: CASSYGAGTYGYTF. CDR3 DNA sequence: TGTGCCAGCAGTTACGGGGCAGGTACCTATGGCTACACCTTC.